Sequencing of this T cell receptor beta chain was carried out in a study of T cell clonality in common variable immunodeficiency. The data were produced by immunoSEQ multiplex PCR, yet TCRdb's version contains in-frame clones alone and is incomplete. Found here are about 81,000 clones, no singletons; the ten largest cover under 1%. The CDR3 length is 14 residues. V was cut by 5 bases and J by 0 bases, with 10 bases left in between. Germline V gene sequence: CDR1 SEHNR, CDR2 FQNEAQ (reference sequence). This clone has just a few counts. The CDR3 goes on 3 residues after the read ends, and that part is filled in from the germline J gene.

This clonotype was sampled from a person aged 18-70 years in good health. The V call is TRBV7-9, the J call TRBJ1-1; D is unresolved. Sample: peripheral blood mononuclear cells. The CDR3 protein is CASSPTVMNTEAFF. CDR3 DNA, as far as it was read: TGTGCCAGCAGCCCAACAGTAATGAACACTGAA.